The rows below give T cell receptor beta chains drawn from one sample of a study of shared clonotypes between healthy human individuals. Clones were read by immunoSEQ multiplex PCR, and TCRdb kept only the in-frame ones, dropping some. The data show a few million clones, around 95% seen once. Sample: naive CD4+ T cells sorted from blood. The source is a man aged 18 to 29 in good health. Each CDR3 is given without its conserved first and last residue.

j_gene	v_gene	CDR3aa
TRBJ1-5	TRBV7-9	ASSLIDQPQH
TRBJ1-2	TRBV5-1	ASSLGNNYGYT
TRBJ1-2	TRBV4-1	ASSQDEIRLYGYT
TRBJ2-1	TRBV7-9	ASFSGSSYNEQF
TRBJ2-1	TRBV9	ASSVHTGLAGIYNEQF
TRBJ2-2	TRBV2	ASSESGLGELF
TRBJ1-2	TRBV6-5	ASSYSSTSYGYT
TRBJ2-3	TRBV27	ASSATFTDTQY
TRBJ2-7	TRBV5-1	ASSLGGTGFHEQY
TRBJ2-1	TRBV6-5	ASRPGKISEQF
TRBJ1-1	TRBV28	ASSLGEGRPAF
TRBJ1-2	TRBV6-5	ASSMGMMNYGYT
TRBJ2-5	TRBV4-2	ASSQGDRGRQETQY
TRBJ2-3	TRBV10-1	ASSESLRGAQDTQY
TRBJ2-5	TRBV27	ASSLAGEVGAQY
TRBJ1-6	TRBV27	ASSLSRVQNSPLH
TRBJ2-7	TRBV5-1	ASRLGVGGPYEQY
TRBJ2-2	TRBV4-3	ASSQDIIGRGFDTGELF
TRBJ2-1	TRBV27	ASSSSWTSGVDEQF
TRBJ1-4	TRBV10-3	AISESPQVNEKLF
TRBJ2-5	TRBV5-1	ASSPGMQETQY
TRBJ2-5	TRBV2	ASSAGPGTEETQY
TRBJ2-1	TRBV7-2	ATRHGQGEQF
TRBJ1-5	TRBV2	ASRGRGHKSQH
TRBJ2-7	TRBV11-2	ASSPQTGVGSHEQY
TRBJ2-1	TRBV4-1	ASSQDNGLAAYNEQF
TRBJ2-3	TRBV9	ASSVGVTSTDTQY
TRBJ2-1	TRBV5-4	ASSLGSGSSYNEQF
TRBJ2-2	TRBV5-4	ASSLSSGGLQGSGELF
TRBJ1-4	TRBV7-8	ASSLSLPLFGTTNEKLF
TRBJ2-5	TRBV9	ASSTQEGGKVGETQY
TRBJ2-2	TRBV11-2	ASSSAAGLAENTGELF
TRBJ2-2	TRBV19	ASSKGPDTGELF
TRBJ2-2	TRBV5-6	ASSLIAAGHTGELF
TRBJ1-1	TRBV6-5	ASSTRTGTGAAAF
TRBJ2-5	TRBV5-1	ASSSPGAETQY
TRBJ1-4	TRBV6-1	ASSGGSYNEKLF
TRBJ1-5	TRBV6-6	ASTEPFSRPQH
TRBJ2-7	TRBV4-1	ASSQSTGTGTGEQY
TRBJ2-7	TRBV12-5	ASGRYEQY
TRBJ2-2	TRBV6-6	ASRDRGNTGELF
TRBJ1-2	TRBV28	ASSGLLYGYT
TRBJ2-1	TRBV11-3	ASSVGTRTVNEQF
TRBJ2-1	TRBV5-1	ASSPRLAGDNEQF
TRBJ2-6	TRBV5-4	ASSLVNSGANVLT
TRBJ1-1	TRBV7-9	ASSLGGGSAEAF
TRBJ1-2	TRBV5-1	ASSFQRQGDGYT
TRBJ2-5	TRBV23-1	ASSSRVRTSFRVTQY